This T cell receptor (beta chain) was profiled in a study of blood T cell repertoires in COVID-19. Study at large: The United States, Italy and Spain were the sources of the acute and convalescent COVID-19 samples. T cells, B-cell-depleted T cells, or PBMCs supplied cDNA or gDNA.

There are a few counts of this clone. Source study methods: Reference gene primer amplification yielded estimated nucleated cell counts. Some clones are missing from TCRdb's copy, which holds only in-frame ones; the method was immunoSEQ multiplex PCR. Clone size and V and J calls were adopted from that table, with D and trimming inferred from the DNA. There are 200,000 to 250,000 clones in the sample; roughly 84% occur only once, and 3.6% lies in the top ten. Per the germline V gene, CDR1 is SGHRS and CDR2 is YFSETQ. The CDR3 extends over 13 amino acids. V shed 6 bases and J 5 bases; nucleotides not matched to a gene: 6.

Input material: peripheral blood. This rearrangement joins TRBV5-1 to TRBJ1-1, with 8 bases lining up with TRBD1. The sequence came from a woman of 80 years or more with acute or convalescent COVID-19. The CDR3 DNA is TGCGCCAGCACGGGACAGGTCGGGACTGAAGCTTTCTTT. It yields the protein CASTGQVGTEAFF. Together with reference TRBV5-1 and TRBJ1-1, the CDR3 gives the full variable domain: KAGVTQTPRYLIKTRGQQVTLSCSPISGHRSVSWYQQTPGQGLQFLFEYFSETQRNKGNFPGRFSGRQFSNSRSEMNVSTLELGDSALYLCASTGQVGTEAFFGQGTRLTVV.